The 2 T cell receptor beta chains in this list originate from one sample, sequenced in a study of cytomegalovirus exposure and HLA in healthy donors. The primer mix had 60 Vbeta and 13 Jbeta primers. Sequencing was performed with immunoSEQ multiplex PCR; in TCRdb, only in-frame clones are kept and a portion is missing. The table includes approximately 220,000 clones, roughly 80% detected once. Sequencing was carried out using PBMCs. All receptors derive from a girl aged 2 to 9 in good health and CMV-seronegative.

CDR3 sequence (DNA): TGCGCCAGCAGCCGAAACAGGGGAGACACTGAAGCTTTCTTT. Translation gives CASSRNRGDTEAFF. V usage is TRBV4-1 and J usage is TRBJ1-1; 7 bases agree with TRBD1. CDR1 and CDR2 from the germline V gene are MGHRA and YSYEKL. The junction had 5 bases not matched to a gene; V was cut back by 4 bases and J by 3 bases. The CDR3 covers 14 residues.

The V gene is TRBV13, the J gene TRBJ1-1, with D maybe TRBD1 (5 bases). V was shortened by 0 bases and J by 3 bases, with 11 bases between the two germline ends. Looked up from germline, CDR1 is PRHDT and CDR2 is FYEKMQ (reference sequence). CDR3 length equals 15 residues. DNA of the CDR3: TGTGCCAGCAGCTTAGGCAGGGCGTCTTACACTGAAGCTTTCTTT. Translation gives CASSLGRASYTEAFF.